The rows below give T cell receptor beta chains drawn from one sample of a study of neurological immune-mediated disorders. TCRdb itself ran the 5' RACE reads through MiXCR, one entry per CDR3 protein. The sample carries some 42,000 distinct CDR3 sequences, 11% recorded once. Sequencing was carried out using CD4+ T cells from blood. These TCRs come from a woman between 25 and 40 years old with HTLV-1-associated myelopathy (HAM/TSP). Each CDR3 is given with its conserved first and last residue. D genes are given only for firm matches. Clone size is shown for a subset of rows, as once, few, many or a class of expanded clone.

size,V,D,J,CDR3,DNA
many,TRBV11-2,TRBD1,TRBJ2-2,CASSFLGQAMDTGELFF,TGTGCCAGCAGCTTCCTAGGACAGGCAATGGACACCGGGGAGCTGTTTTTT
many,TRBV11-2,NA,TRBJ1-2,CASSPLETYGYTF,TGTGCCAGCAGCCCATTGGAGACCTATGGCTACACCTTC
NA,TRBV19,NA,TRBJ1-1,CASSTPVMNTEAFF,TGTGCCAGTAGTACCCCAGTCATGAACACTGAAGCTTTCTTT
many,TRBV3-1,NA,TRBJ1-2,CASSQAGVGGYTF,TGTGCCAGCAGCCAAGCAGGGGTCGGTGGCTACACCTTC
many,TRBV29-1,TRBD1,TRBJ2-3,CSVSVGDSSTDTQYF,TGCAGCGTTTCCGTAGGGGACAGTTCCACAGATACGCAGTATTTT
NA,TRBV5-4,TRBD1,TRBJ2-7,CASSLVGGQREQYF,TGTGCCAGCAGCTTGGTAGGGGGCCAGCGCGAGCAGTACTTC
many,TRBV20-1,TRBD1,TRBJ1-4,CSAGQGGSEKLFF,TGCAGTGCTGGACAGGGGGGGAGTGAAAAACTGTTTTTT
many,TRBV28,NA,TRBJ2-3,CASSPPARGHTQYF,TGTGCCAGCAGCCCCCCCGCTAGGGGTCATACGCAGTATTTT
many,TRBV6-1,NA,TRBJ1-1,CASSDKRGLSTEAFF,TGTGCCAGCAGTGATAAAAGGGGGTTGAGCACTGAAGCTTTCTTT
many,TRBV10-3,NA,TRBJ1-3,CAISESSAGTNTIYF,TGTGCCATCAGTGAGTCGAGTGCAGGGACGAACACCATATATTTT
many,TRBV6-1,NA,TRBJ1-5,CASSSERGDQPQHF,TGTGCCAGCAGTTCAGAAAGGGGAGATCAGCCCCAGCATTTT
many,TRBV20-1,NA,TRBJ1-4,CSPGGQHNEKLFF,TGCAGTCCCGGCGGACAGCATAATGAAAAACTGTTTTTT
many,TRBV27,TRBD2,TRBJ2-7,CASSLRSSGGPYEQYF,TGTGCCAGCAGTTTACGGTCTAGCGGGGGACCCTACGAGCAGTACTTC
many,TRBV16,TRBD1,TRBJ1-1,CASRRRQGTEAFF,TGTGCCAGCAGAAGGAGACAGGGAACTGAAGCTTTCTTT
many,TRBV20-1,TRBD1,TRBJ2-7,CSARDPGQPSYEQYF,TGCAGTGCTAGAGACCCGGGACAGCCTTCCTACGAGCAGTACTTC
many,TRBV12-3/TRBV12-4,NA,TRBJ2-1,CASSLTQGRGRNEQFF,TGTGCCAGCAGTTTAACACAGGGGCGCGGGAGAAATGAGCAGTTCTTC
medium-sized,TRBV20-1,TRBD1,TRBJ2-7,CSARPLPGQLSYEQYF,TGCAGTGCTAGACCACTCCCGGGACAGCTCTCCTACGAGCAGTACTTC
many,TRBV6-1,TRBD1,TRBJ1-1,CASSEPGQGDLEAFF,TGTGCCAGCAGCGAACCGGGACAGGGGGATTTAGAAGCTTTCTTT
medium-sized,TRBV5-1,TRBD1,TRBJ2-7,CASSRVDRAYEQYF,TGCGCCAGCAGCCGGGTCGACAGGGCCTACGAGCAGTACTTC
many,TRBV5-1,TRBD2,TRBJ2-3,CASSAQSGGATDTQYF,TGCGCCAGCAGCGCCCAGAGCGGGGGGGCAACAGATACGCAGTATTTT
many,TRBV2,NA,TRBJ2-7,CASNQVAPYEQYF,TGTGCCAGCAACCAGGTTGCACCCTACGAGCAGTACTTC
NA,TRBV18,NA,TRBJ1-1,CASSPGNTEAFF,TGTGCCAGCTCACCAGGGAATACTGAAGCTTTCTTT
many,TRBV10-3,NA,TRBJ1-2,CAISEDAGYGYTF,TGTGCCATCAGTGAGGACGCCGGTTATGGCTACACCTTC
NA,TRBV5-5,NA,TRBJ2-7,CASSLVVKNYEQYF,TGTGCCAGCAGCTTGGTGGTTAAGAACTACGAGCAGTACTTC